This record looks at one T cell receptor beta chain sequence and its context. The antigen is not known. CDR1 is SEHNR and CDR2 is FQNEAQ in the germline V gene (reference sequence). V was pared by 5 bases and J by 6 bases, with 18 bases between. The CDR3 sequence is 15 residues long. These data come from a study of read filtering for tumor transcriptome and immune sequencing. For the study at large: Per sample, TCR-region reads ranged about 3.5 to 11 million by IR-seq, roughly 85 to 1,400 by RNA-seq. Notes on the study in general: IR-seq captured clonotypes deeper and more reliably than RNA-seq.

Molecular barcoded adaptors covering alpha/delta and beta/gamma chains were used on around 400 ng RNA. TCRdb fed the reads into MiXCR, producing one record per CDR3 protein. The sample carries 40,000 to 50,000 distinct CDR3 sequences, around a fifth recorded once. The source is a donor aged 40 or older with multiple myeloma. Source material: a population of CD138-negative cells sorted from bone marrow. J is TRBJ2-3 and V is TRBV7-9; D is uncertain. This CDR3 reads CASSPGSGRADTQYF. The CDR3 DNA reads TGTGCCAGCAGCCCCGGCTCGGGTAGGGCCGATACGCAGTATTTT.